This is a list of T cell receptor beta chains from one sample in a study of T cells after yellow fever vaccination. MiXCR, run by TCRdb on the 5' RACE reads, gives a single entry per CDR3 protein. The sample has 180,000 or so distinct CDR3 sequences; approximately 11% are singletons. Specimen: CD8+ T cells sorted from PBMCs, collected 15 days after the yellow fever booster vaccination. These receptors all come from a man aged 18 to 35 who received the YFV17D yellow fever vaccine. CDR3s leave out the opening cysteine and the closing phenylalanine or tryptophan. Only part of the rows carry a size: once, few, many, or a class if the clone is expanded.

j_call v_call clone_size cdr3_aa
TRBJ1-1 TRBV7-6 few ASSSLLGRAGTEAF
TRBJ1-3 TRBV30 few AWGHLGPSGNTIY
TRBJ1-1 TRBV9 NA ASSPGGELNTEAF
TRBJ1-2 TRBV12-3/TRBV12-4 few ASSSRDRPAYGYT
TRBJ1-6 TRBV4-1 few ASSHSGRAGSYNSPLH
TRBJ2-3 TRBV12-3/TRBV12-4 NA ASSWTRDEDTQY
TRBJ1-5 TRBV4-1 few ASSQFWSGDRPQH
TRBJ2-1 TRBV6-1 NA ASSEAQGGGNEQF
TRBJ2-5 TRBV24-1 few ATSGDSPGSPKETQY
TRBJ2-7 TRBV7-2 NA ASSLDSGGLQY
TRBJ2-7 TRBV10-3 NA AISPSGGPYEQY
TRBJ2-3 TRBV9 NA ASSATGNTQY
TRBJ2-5 TRBV20-1 NA SASHLMYQETQY
TRBJ2-2 TRBV4-1 many ASSLDRNTGELF
TRBJ1-1 TRBV4-1 NA ASSDPRGDTEAF
TRBJ2-6 TRBV7-6 few ASSFGPPGANVLT
TRBJ1-5 TRBV6-2/TRBV6-3 NA AAKAGDGQPQH
TRBJ1-1 TRBV5-1 few ASSQEQLPNTEAF
TRBJ1-2 TRBV19 few ASSRGAYGYT
TRBJ2-1 TRBV7-2 few ASNHGTDYNEQF
TRBJ2-5 TRBV10-3 few AISESGVPGRETQY
TRBJ2-5 TRBV7-2 NA ASSSPEEGSGQETQY
TRBJ2-2 TRBV20-1 few SASGQKNTGELF
TRBJ2-3 TRBV27 few ASSPDRHTQY
TRBJ2-5 TRBV7-2 NA ASRARAAGSRETQY
TRBJ2-3 TRBV9 few ASSVGYAGGHPDADTQY
TRBJ1-1 TRBV11-2 NA ASSLTSMNTEAF
TRBJ2-3 TRBV7-3 few ASSLAGEDTQY
TRBJ1-2 TRBV3-1 NA ASSHEGGGYGYT
TRBJ1-1 TRBV7-2 few ASSLTSREAF
TRBJ2-5 TRBV11-2 NA ASSLVPASEEETQY
TRBJ2-5 TRBV27 few ASSLGLAVQETQY
TRBJ2-7 TRBV10-3 few AISTGLPEFYEQY
TRBJ2-3 TRBV9 NA ASSVGPDTDTQY
TRBJ2-6 TRBV2 NA ASTDRALPPGANVLT
TRBJ2-3 TRBV10-3 few AISPSGAKADTQY
TRBJ2-7 TRBV6-1 NA ASSWDSSYEQY
TRBJ1-1 TRBV20-1 few SVFDRLYTEAF
TRBJ2-1 TRBV5-1 few ASSPWTSNEQF
TRBJ2-6 TRBV4-2 medium-sized ASSQEAGAGANVLT
TRBJ2-5 TRBV6-5 NA ASSPPSETQY
TRBJ2-1 TRBV7-2 many ASSVSGGTRLGEQF
TRBJ1-2 TRBV9 NA ASSPPTGFGYGYT
TRBJ1-5 TRBV4-3 few ASSQDTGVQPQH
TRBJ2-1 TRBV15 NA ATSRRDRGRNEQF
TRBJ1-2 TRBV15 few ATSTDLRVGDGYT
TRBJ1-2 TRBV11-2 few ASSLDIGDRAGEYGYT
TRBJ2-5 TRBV7-2 few ASSEERTALQETQY
TRBJ1-1 TRBV5-6 few ASSLYNTEAF
TRBJ2-2 TRBV11-2 NA ASRTGGTGELF
TRBJ2-2 TRBV7-8 NA ASRGDREGTGELF
TRBJ1-2 TRBV27 once ASSLSGTGYFYYGYT
TRBJ2-3 TRBV28 NA ASSLLQGASTDTQY
TRBJ2-1 TRBV27 few ASRLSGGPYNEQF
TRBJ1-1 TRBV12-3/TRBV12-4 many ASSLSLNTEAF